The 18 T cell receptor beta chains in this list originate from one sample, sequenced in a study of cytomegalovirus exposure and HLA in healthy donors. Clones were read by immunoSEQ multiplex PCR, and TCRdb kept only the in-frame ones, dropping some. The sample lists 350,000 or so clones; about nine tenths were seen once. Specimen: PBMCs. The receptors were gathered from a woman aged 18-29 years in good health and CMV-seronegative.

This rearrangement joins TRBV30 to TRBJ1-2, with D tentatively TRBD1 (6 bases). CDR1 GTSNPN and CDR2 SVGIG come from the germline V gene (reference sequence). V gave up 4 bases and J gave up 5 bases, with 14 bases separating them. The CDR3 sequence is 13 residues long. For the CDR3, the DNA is TGTGCCTGGAATGGGGGCATGGGGTATGGCTACACCTTC. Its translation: CAWNGGMGYGYTF.

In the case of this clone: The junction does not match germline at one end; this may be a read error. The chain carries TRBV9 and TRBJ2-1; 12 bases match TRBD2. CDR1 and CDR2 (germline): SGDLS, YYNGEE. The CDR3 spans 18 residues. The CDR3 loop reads CASSVEASGRGGYNKQFF. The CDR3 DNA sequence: TGTGCCAGCAGCGTAGAGGCTAGCGGGAGGGGTGGCTACAATAAGCAGTTCTTC.

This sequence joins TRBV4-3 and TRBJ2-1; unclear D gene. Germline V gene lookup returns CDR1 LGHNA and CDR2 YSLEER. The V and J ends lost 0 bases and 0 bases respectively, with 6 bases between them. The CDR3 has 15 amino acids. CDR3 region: CASSQDGGSYNEQFF. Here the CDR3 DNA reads TGCGCCAGCAGCCAAGACGGCGGCTCCTACAATGAGCAGTTCTTC.

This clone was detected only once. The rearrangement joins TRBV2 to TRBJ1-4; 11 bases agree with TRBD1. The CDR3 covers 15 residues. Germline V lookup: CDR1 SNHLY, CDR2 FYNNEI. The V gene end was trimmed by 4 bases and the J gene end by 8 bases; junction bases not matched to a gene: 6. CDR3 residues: CASSAAGTGGEKLFF. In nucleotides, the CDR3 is TGTGCCAGCAGTGCCGCCGGGACAGGGGGAGAAAAACTGTTTTTT. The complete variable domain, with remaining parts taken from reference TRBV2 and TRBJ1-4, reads EPEVTQTPSHQVTQMGQEVILRCVPISNHLYFYWYRQILGQKVEFLVSFYNNEISEKSEIFDDQFSVERPDGSNFTLKIRSTKLEDSAMYFCASSAAGTGGEKLFFGSGTQLSVL.

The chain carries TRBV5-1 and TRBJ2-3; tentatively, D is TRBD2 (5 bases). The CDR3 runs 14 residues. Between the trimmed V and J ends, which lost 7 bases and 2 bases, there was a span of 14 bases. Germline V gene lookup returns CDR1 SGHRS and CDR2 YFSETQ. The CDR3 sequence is CASGPLAATDTQYF. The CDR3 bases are TGCGCCAGCGGACCTCTAGCTGCCACAGATACGCAGTATTTT.

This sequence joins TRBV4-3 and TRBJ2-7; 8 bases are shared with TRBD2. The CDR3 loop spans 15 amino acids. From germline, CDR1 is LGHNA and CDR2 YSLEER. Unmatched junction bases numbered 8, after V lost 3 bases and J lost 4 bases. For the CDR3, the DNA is TGCGCCAGCAGCCAGGAAGATAGCGGGGCTTACGAGCAGTACTTC. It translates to CASSQEDSGAYEQYF.

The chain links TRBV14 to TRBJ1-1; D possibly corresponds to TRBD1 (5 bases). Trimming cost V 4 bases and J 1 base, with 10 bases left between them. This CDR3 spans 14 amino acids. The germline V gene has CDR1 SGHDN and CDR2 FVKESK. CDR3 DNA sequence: TGTGCCAGCAGCCCGGTGGGGCGGAACACTGAAGCTTTCTTT. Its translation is CASSPVGRNTEAFF.

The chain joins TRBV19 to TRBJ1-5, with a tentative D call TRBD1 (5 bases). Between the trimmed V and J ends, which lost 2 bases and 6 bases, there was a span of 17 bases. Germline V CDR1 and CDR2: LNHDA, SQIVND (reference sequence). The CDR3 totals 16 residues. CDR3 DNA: TGTGCCAGTAGTATATCGGGGGGGATTGAGGCTCAGCCCCAGCATTTT. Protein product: CASSISGGIEAQPQHF.

CDR3 loop: CASSQTGLGYEQYF. In DNA form, the CDR3 reads TGTGCCAGCAGTCAGACAGGGCTGGGGTACGAGCAGTACTTC. The gene calls are TRBV28 and TRBJ2-7, with TRBD1 matching 7 bases. The germline gives CDR1 MDHEN, CDR2 SYDVKM. J gave up 4 bases and V 5 bases, and 8 bases lay outside the gene matches. CDR3 length: 14 residues.

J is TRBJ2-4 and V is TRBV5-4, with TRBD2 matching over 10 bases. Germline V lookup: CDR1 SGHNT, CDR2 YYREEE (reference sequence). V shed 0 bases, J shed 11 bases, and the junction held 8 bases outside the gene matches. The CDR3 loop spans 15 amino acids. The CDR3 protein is CASSLGGRLAGVQYF. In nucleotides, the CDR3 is TGTGCCAGCAGCTTGGGGGGAAGACTAGCGGGTGTTCAGTACTTC.

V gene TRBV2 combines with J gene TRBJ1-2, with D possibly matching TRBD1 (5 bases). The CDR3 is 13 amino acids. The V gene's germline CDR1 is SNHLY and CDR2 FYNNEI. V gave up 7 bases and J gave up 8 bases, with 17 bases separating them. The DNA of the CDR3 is TGTGCCAGCAATCGGACACCCCGGGTAGGCTACACCTTC. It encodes CASNRTPRVGYTF.

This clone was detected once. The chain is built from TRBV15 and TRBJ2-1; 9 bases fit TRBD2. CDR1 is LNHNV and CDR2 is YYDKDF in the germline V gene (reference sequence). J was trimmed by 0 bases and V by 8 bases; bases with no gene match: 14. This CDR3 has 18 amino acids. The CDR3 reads CATEAGGLSGVSYNEQFF. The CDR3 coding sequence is TGTGCCACCGAAGCGGGGGGTCTTAGCGGAGTCTCCTACAATGAGCAGTTCTTC.

CDR3 DNA sequence: TGCGCCACTGGTACGGGACTAGCGCAGGGGAATGAGCAGTTCTTC. It is translated as CATGTGLAQGNEQFF. V is TRBV5-1 and J is TRBJ2-1; TRBD2 agrees at 10 bases. V lost 9 bases to trimming and J lost 7 bases; unmatched junction nucleotides: 13. Germline CDR1 is SGHRS and CDR2 is YFSETQ. CDR3 length equals 15 residues.

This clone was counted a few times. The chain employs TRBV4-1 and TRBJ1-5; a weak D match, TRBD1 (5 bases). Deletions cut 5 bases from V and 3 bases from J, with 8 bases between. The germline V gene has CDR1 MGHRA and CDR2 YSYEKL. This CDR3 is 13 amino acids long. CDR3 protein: CASSGTFNQPQHF. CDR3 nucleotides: TGCGCCAGCAGCGGGACTTTCAATCAGCCCCAGCATTTT.

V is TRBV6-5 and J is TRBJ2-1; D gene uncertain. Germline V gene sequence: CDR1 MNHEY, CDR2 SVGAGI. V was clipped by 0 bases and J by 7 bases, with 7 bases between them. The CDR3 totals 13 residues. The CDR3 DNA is TGTGCCAGCAGTTACTCCTTCGGGAATGAGCAGTTCTTC. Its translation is CASSYSFGNEQFF.

The CDR3: CAISAGPGRTSSYEQYF. The CDR3, as DNA: TGTGCCATCAGTGCGGGGCCCGGTCGGACTAGCTCTTACGAGCAGTACTTC. The V and J genes are TRBV10-3 and TRBJ2-7; 8 nucleotides match TRBD2. V was clipped by 4 bases and J by 4 bases; unmatched bases: 15. The germline V gene has CDR1 ENHRY and CDR2 SYGVKD. This CDR3 has 17 residues.

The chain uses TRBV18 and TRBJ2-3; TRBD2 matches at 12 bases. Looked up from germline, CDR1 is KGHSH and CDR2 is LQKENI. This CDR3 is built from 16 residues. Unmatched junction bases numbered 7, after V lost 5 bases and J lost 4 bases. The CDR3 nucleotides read TGTGCCAGCTCATCGACGACTAGCGGGAGCTCAGATACGCAGTATTTT. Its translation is CASSSTTSGSSDTQYF.

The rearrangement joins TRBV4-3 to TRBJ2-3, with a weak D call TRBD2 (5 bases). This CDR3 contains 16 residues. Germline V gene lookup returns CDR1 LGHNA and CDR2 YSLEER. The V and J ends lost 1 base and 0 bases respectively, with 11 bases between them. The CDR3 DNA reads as TGCGCCAGCAGCCAAGTTTCCGGGATAAGCACAGATACGCAGTATTTT. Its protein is CASSQVSGISTDTQYF.